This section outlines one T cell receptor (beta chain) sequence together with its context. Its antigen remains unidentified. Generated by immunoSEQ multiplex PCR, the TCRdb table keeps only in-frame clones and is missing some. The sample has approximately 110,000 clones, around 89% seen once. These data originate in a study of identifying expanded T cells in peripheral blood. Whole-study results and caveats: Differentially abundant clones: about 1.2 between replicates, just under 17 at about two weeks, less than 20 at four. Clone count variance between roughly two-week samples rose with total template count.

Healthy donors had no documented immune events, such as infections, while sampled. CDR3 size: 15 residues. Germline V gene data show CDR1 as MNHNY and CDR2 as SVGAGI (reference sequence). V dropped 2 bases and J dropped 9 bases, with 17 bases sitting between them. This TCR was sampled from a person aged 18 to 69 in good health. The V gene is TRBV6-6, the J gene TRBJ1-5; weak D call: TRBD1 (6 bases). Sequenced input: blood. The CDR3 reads CASSYGQGLPGPQHF. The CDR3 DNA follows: TGTGCCAGCAGTTACGGGCAGGGGCTACCGGGGCCCCAGCATTTT.